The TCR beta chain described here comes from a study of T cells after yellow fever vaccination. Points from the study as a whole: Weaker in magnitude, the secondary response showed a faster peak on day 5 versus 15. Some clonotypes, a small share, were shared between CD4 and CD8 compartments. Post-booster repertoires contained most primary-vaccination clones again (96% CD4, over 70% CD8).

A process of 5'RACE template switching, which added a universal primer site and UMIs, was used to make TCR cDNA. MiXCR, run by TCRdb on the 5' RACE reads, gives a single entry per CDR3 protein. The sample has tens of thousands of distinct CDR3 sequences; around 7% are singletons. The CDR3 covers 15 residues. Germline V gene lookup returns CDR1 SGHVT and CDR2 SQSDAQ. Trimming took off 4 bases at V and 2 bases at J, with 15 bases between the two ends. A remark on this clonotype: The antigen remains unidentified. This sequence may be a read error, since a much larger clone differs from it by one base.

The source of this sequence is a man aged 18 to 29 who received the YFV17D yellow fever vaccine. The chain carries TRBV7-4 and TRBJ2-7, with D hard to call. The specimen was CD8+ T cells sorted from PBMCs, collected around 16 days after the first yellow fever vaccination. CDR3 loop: CASSSKFLQAYEQYF. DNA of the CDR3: TGTGCCAGCAGCTCCAAGTTCCTCCAAGCCTACGAGCAGTACTTC.